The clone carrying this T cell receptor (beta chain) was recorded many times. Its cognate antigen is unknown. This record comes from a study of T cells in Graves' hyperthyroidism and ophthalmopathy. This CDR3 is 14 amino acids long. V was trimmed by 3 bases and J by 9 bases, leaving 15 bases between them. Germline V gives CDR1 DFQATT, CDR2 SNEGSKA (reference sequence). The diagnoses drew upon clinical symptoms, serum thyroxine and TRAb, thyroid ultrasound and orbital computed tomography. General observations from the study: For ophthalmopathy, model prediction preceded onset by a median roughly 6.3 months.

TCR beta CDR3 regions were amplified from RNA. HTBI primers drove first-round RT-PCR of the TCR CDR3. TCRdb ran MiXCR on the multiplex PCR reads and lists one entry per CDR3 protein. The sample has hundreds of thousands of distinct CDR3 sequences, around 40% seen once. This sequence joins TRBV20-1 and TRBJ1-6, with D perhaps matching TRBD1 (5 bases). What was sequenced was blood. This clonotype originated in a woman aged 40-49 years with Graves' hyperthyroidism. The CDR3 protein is CSASPHDGASPLHF. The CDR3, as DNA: TGCAGTGCTAGCCCCCACGACGGGGCTTCACCCCTCCACTTT.